These 7 T cell receptor beta chains came from one sample sequenced in a study of regulatory T cells in long-lasting Graves disease (TCRdb year 2021). Library generation was performed with multiplex PCR. Instrument on record: Illumina HiSeq 4000. CDR3 regions were amplified by Arm-PCR with iRepertoire HTBI primers to construct TCR beta libraries. TCRdb cleaned the public reads at Q25 with fastp, built clones with MiXCR and kept in-frame beta chains. CDR3 protein sequences are deduplicated, and each keeps its most common genes and DNA. The sample table contains hundreds of thousands of distinct CDR3 sequences; only one count was recorded for 16% of them. Roughly 27% of the sample is held by the ten biggest clonotypes. Reading the label with the study, this specimen's time point is: newly diagnosed GD, antithyroid drugs for less than 3 months. RNA was extracted from PBMCs in TRIzol for both TCR sequencing and RNA sequencing.

The same data also contributed to another study, on T cells in Graves' hyperthyroidism and ophthalmopathy.

Specimen: peripheral blood mononuclear cells (PBMCs), collected at new diagnosis, from a patient treated with antithyroid drugs. These receptors all come from a man aged 35 to 55 with Graves disease. Donor details come from another sample of the same person, matched by shared clones.

This clonotype was found many times. The rearrangement links TRBV12-3 or TRBV12-4 to TRBJ2-3; 11 bases line up with TRBD2. V trimming: 5 bases; J trimming: 1 base; junction bases outside the gene matches: 2. CDR3 length: 15 amino acids. The CDR3 DNA reads as TGTGCCAGCAGTCGACTAGCGGGGCGCACAGATACGCAGTATTTT. Protein sequence: CASSRLAGRTDTQYF.

This clonotype was recorded at least ten times. The chain couples TRBV7-6 to TRBJ1-1; no clear D gene. There are 14 residues in the CDR3. Trimming took 3 bases from V and 4 from J, leaving 12 bases between them. From germline, CDR1 is SGHVS and CDR2 FNYEAQ. The CDR3 loop is CASSLQIGGTEAFF. The CDR3 DNA reads as TGTGCCAGCAGCTTGCAAATTGGCGGCACTGAAGCTTTCTTT.

The chain recombines TRBV9 with TRBJ2-1; D is possibly TRBD1 (6 bases). The germline gives CDR1 SGDLS, CDR2 YYNGEE. The germline V and J ends were trimmed by 3 bases and 10 bases, with 17 bases remaining between them. The CDR3 contains 14 residues. The chain's CDR3 is CASSGRNRDQEQFF. The CDR3 DNA sequence: TGTGCCAGCAGCGGCCGGAACAGGGACCAGGAGCAGTTCTTC. Drawing the rest from reference TRBV9 and TRBJ2-1, the complete variable domain is DSGVTQTPKHLITATGQRVTLRCSPRSGDLSVYWYQQSLDQGLQFLIQYYNGEERAKGNILERFSAQQFPDLHSELNLSSLELGDSALYFCASSGRNRDQEQFFGPGTRLTVL.

The gene calls are TRBV27 and TRBJ2-3; D is perhaps TRBD1 (6 bases). Germline loops: CDR1 MNHEY, CDR2 SMNVEV (reference sequence). The CDR3 contains 16 residues. Deletions cut 8 bases from V and 0 bases from J, with 18 bases between. DNA of the CDR3: TGTGCCAGCGGCTGGACAGAATCGCATAGCACAGATACGCAGTATTTT. It codes for CASGWTESHSTDTQYF.

Ten or more counts support this clonotype. The V and J genes are TRBV7-9 and TRBJ2-1; TRBD1 matches at 10 bases. CDR1 and CDR2 (germline): SEHNR, FQNEAQ (reference sequence). This CDR3 has 15 amino acids. V lost 11 bases and J lost 7; bases outside the gene matches: 14. The DNA for the CDR3 is TGTGCCTACAGCAGCAAATCGGGACAGGGGAATGAGCAGTTCTTC. It yields the protein CAYSSKSGQGNEQFF.

This clonotype has a handful of counts. The V and J genes are TRBV14 and TRBJ2-1, with D uncertain. Looked up from germline, CDR1 is SGHDN and CDR2 is FVKESK. The CDR3 contains 13 residues. Trimming left V 3 bases short and J 4 bases short, with 7 bases between. The CDR3 here is CASSQRQYNEQFF. Here the CDR3 DNA reads TGTGCCAGCAGCCAGCGGCAGTACAATGAGCAGTTCTTC.

This clonotype was observed a few times. The chain combines TRBV27 with TRBJ1-2; 10 nucleotides align to TRBD1. Germline CDR1 reads MNHEY; CDR2 reads SMNVEV (reference sequence). Trimming cost V 6 bases and J 5 bases; bases outside gene matches: 6. This CDR3 has 14 residues. The CDR3 region is CASRRDRGEYGYTF. CDR3 nucleotides: TGTGCCAGCAGGCGGGACAGGGGCGAGTATGGCTACACCTTC.